These T cell receptor beta chains were read from a single sample in a study of response to subunit inactivated influenza vaccine. TCRdb ran MiXCR on the RT-PCR reads and lists one entry per CDR3 protein. The table records hundreds of thousands of distinct CDR3 sequences, about 12% of them present only once. The sequencing here drew on PBMCs from blood, taken on the day of vaccination. The receptors derive from a man aged 45-60 years who received an inactivated influenza vaccine. The CDR3 runs from the conserved cysteine through the conserved F or W. D genes are given only for firm matches. Only part of the rows carry a size: once, few, many, or a class if the clone is expanded.

CASSEVTPRNSDTQYF,TGTGCCAGCAGTGAAGTCACCCCGAGGAACTCAGATACGCAGTATTTT,-,-,TRBJ2-3,TRBV2
CASSQAMTSEQFF,TGTGCCAGCAGCCAAGCTATGACGTCGGAGCAGTTCTTC,many,-,TRBJ2-1,TRBV4-2
CASSEALVIETQYF,TGTGCCAGCAGTGAAGCGCTGGTTATTGAGACCCAGTACTTC,many,-,TRBJ2-5,TRBV2
CASSVGNTIYF,TGTGCCAGCAGCGTTGGTAACACCATATATTTT,-,-,TRBJ1-3,TRBV25-1
CASSSTDRTHEQYF,TGTGCCAGCAGTTCCACGGACCGGACCCACGAGCAGTACTTC,-,-,TRBJ2-7,TRBV28
CASSKEYEQYF,TGTGCCAGCAGCAAAGAATACGAGCAGTACTTC,-,-,TRBJ2-7,TRBV7-2
CASSPIGASSGGGEQFF,TGTGCCAGCAGCCCCATCGGGGCGTCTAGCGGGGGGGGTGAGCAGTTCTTC,many,TRBD2,TRBJ2-1,TRBV7-2
CSASVSVDTKSGLF,TGCAGTGCTAGCGTGTCGGTTGACACAAAATCGGGTTTGTTC,-,-,TRBJ2-7,TRBV20-1
CASSQLSREWTEQYF,TGTGCCAGCAGTCAGCTTAGCAGGGAATGGACCGAGCAGTACTTC,-,-,TRBJ2-7,TRBV14
CASSRTSSEQYF,TGTGCCAGCAGCCGGACTAGCTCCGAGCAGTACTTC,-,TRBD2,TRBJ2-7,TRBV7-9
CASSSGTGANQPQHF,TGTGCCAGCAGCTCGGGGACAGGGGCGAATCAGCCCCAGCATTTT,many,TRBD1,TRBJ1-5,TRBV7-2
CSARAPGQGINEQFF,TGCAGTGCTAGAGCGCCGGGACAGGGGATCAATGAGCAGTTCTTC,few,TRBD1,TRBJ2-1,TRBV20-1
CASSLGHSGANVLTF,TGTGCCAGCAGCTTAGGACACTCTGGGGCCAACGTCCTGACTTTC,many,-,TRBJ2-6,TRBV7-9
CASSWTEGNTEAFF,TGCGCCAGCAGCTGGACAGAAGGGAACACTGAAGCTTTCTTT,few,-,TRBJ1-1,TRBV5-1
CASSLRDRDYEQYF,TGTGCCAGCAGCTTGAGGGACAGGGATTACGAGCAGTACTTC,few,TRBD1,TRBJ2-7,TRBV5-6
CASSWAGNSPLHF,TGTGCCAGCAGTTGGGCTGGGAATTCACCCCTCCACTTT,-,-,TRBJ1-6,TRBV25-1
CATARDRANEQFF,TGTGCCACCGCCCGAGACAGAGCCAATGAGCAGTTCTTC,few,-,TRBJ2-1,TRBV15
CASSYGGQRNTEAFF,TGTGCCAGCAGTTACGGGGGACAACGGAACACTGAAGCTTTCTTT,-,-,TRBJ1-1,TRBV6-2/TRBV6-3
CASSSGGGENIQYF,TGCGCCAGTTCTAGCGGGGGCGGGGAAAACATTCAGTACTTC,many,TRBD2,TRBJ2-4,TRBV5-1
CSANGRAGGEQYF,TGCAGTGCTAACGGGAGGGCCGGGGGCGAGCAGTACTTC,few,TRBD2,TRBJ2-7,TRBV20-1
CASTRGVSNYGYTF,TGTGCCAGCACCAGGGGGGTTTCGAACTATGGCTACACCTTC,-,TRBD1,TRBJ1-2,TRBV12-3/TRBV12-4
CASRVAGGIDTQYF,TGTGCCAGCAGGGTAGCGGGAGGAATAGATACGCAGTATTTT,-,TRBD2,TRBJ2-3,TRBV6-1
CASSSGLFTEAFF,TGTGCCAGCAGCTCGGGTTTGTTTACTGAAGCTTTCTTT,few,-,TRBJ1-1,TRBV11-2
CAISDGVQETQYF,TGTGCCATCAGTGATGGCGTCCAAGAGACCCAGTACTTC,-,-,TRBJ2-5,TRBV10-3
CATAGGRGLSSYNEQFF,TGTGCCACCGCGGGGGGCAGGGGGCTGAGCTCCTACAATGAGCAGTTCTTC,few,-,TRBJ2-1,TRBV24-1